The 15 T cell receptor beta chains given below trace back to one sample, sequenced in a study of long-term antiretroviral therapy in people with HIV. Survey-level resolution applied to immunoSEQ assay v3.0. Generated by immunoSEQ multiplex PCR, the TCRdb table keeps only in-frame clones and is missing some. The table has around 40,000 clones, roughly nine tenths seen once; the top ten hold approximately 5%. Sequences were derived from unsorted PBMCs, sampled 0.1 years before starting antiretroviral therapy. Receptors originate from a woman aged 50 to 60 with HIV.

V gene TRBV11-2 combines with J gene TRBJ2-5; the D gene is possibly TRBD1 (6 bases). The length of the CDR3 is 15 residues. V lost 1 base and J lost 5, with 14 bases in between. Germline CDR1 SGHAT, CDR2 FQNNGV. CDR3 bases: TGTGCCAGCAGCTTAGGTAGAACAGGGTGGGAGACCCAGTACTTC. It yields the protein CASSLGRTGWETQYF.

CDR3 nucleotides: TGTGCCAGCAGCGACCAAAGGAACACTGAAGCTTTCTTT. Amino acids: CASSDQRNTEAFF. The chain uses TRBV13 and TRBJ1-1; no clear D gene. V was clipped by 5 bases and J by 1 base, with 8 bases between them. The V gene's germline CDR1 is PRHDT and CDR2 FYEKMQ (reference sequence). The CDR3 runs 13 residues.

The chain couples TRBV2 to TRBJ1-1; unclear D gene. CDR1 and CDR2 (germline): SNHLY, FYNNEI. The V and J ends lost 7 bases and 4 bases respectively, with 13 bases between them. This CDR3 has 13 amino acids. CDR3 sequence (DNA): TGTGCCAGCAAACAGAGATTGAGCACTGAAGCTTTCTTT. It specifies CASKQRLSTEAFF.

This sequence joins TRBV2 and TRBJ2-1; TRBD2 agrees at 13 bases. V shed 0 bases, J shed 9 bases, and the junction held 8 bases outside the gene matches. The CDR3 extends over 17 amino acids. CDR1 is SNHLY and CDR2 is FYNNEI in the germline V gene. The CDR3 loop reads CASSEALPRLAGGEQFF. For the CDR3, the DNA is TGTGCCAGCAGTGAAGCGCTTCCGCGACTAGCGGGGGGTGAGCAGTTCTTC.

The gene calls are TRBV29-1 and TRBJ2-7; D may be TRBD1 (6 bases). This CDR3 has 14 residues. V was clipped by 4 bases and J by 0 bases, with 13 bases between them. Germline V CDR1 and CDR2: SQVTM, ANQGSEA. This CDR3 reads CSVVPMGASYEQYF. In nucleotides, the CDR3 is TGCAGCGTTGTACCAATGGGGGCCTCCTACGAGCAGTACTTC.

The V gene is TRBV5-4, the J gene TRBJ1-6, with a weak D call TRBD1 (5 bases). The CDR3 consists of 17 residues. V lost 3 bases and J 5 bases, leaving 18 bases between the germline ends. CDR1 SGHNT and CDR2 YYREEE come from the germline V gene (reference sequence). CDR3 in amino acids: CASSSGAARSNNSPLHF. In nucleotides, the CDR3 is TGTGCCAGCAGCTCCGGGGCGGCAAGATCGAATAATTCACCCCTCCACTTT.

This chain connects TRBV5-1 to TRBJ2-1, with 14 nucleotides matching TRBD2. The V gene end was trimmed by 0 bases and the J gene end by 8 bases; junction bases not matched to a gene: 4. The CDR3 has 16 amino acids. Germline V gene data show CDR1 as SGHRS and CDR2 as YFSETQ. In DNA form, the CDR3 reads TGCGCCAGCAGCTTGGGGACTAGCGGGGGGTGGGATGAGCAGTTCTTC. As protein: CASSLGTSGGWDEQFF.

This sequence joins TRBV5-4 and TRBJ2-5, with TRBD1 identical over 10 bases. The CDR3 totals 16 residues. The V gene's germline CDR1 is SGHNT and CDR2 YYREEE (reference sequence). V trimming: 4 bases; J trimming: 2 bases; junction bases outside the gene matches: 8. CDR3 in amino acids: CASSQRDRGPQETQYF. In nucleotides, the CDR3 is TGTGCCAGCAGCCAAAGGGACAGGGGACCTCAAGAGACCCAGTACTTC.

This sequence joins TRBV19 and TRBJ2-7, with 7 bases lining up with TRBD1. Germline V gives CDR1 LNHDA, CDR2 SQIVND (reference sequence). The CDR3 is 13 residues long. V was pared by 7 bases and J by 2 bases, with 5 bases of the junction left unmatched. In DNA form, the CDR3 reads TGTGCCAGTATTGGGGACAGCACCTACGAGCAGTACTTC. Its translation is CASIGDSTYEQYF. Filled out from reference TRBV19 and TRBJ2-7, the complete variable domain reads DGGITQSPKYLFRKEGQNVTLSCEQNLNHDAMYWYRQDPGQGLRLIYYSQIVNDFQKGDIAEGYSVSREKKESFPLTVTSAQKNPTAFYLCASIGDSTYEQYFGPGTRLTVT.

This chain connects TRBV5-1 to TRBJ1-1, with D perhaps TRBD1 (6 bases). The CDR3 totals 16 residues. Germline V CDR1 and CDR2: SGHRS, YFSETQ. Trimming left V 0 bases short and J 4 bases short, with 16 bases between. Here the CDR3 reads CASSLEWGAPSTEAFF. The CDR3 nucleotides read TGCGCCAGCAGCTTGGAGTGGGGGGCGCCGAGCACTGAAGCTTTCTTT.

The CDR3 nucleotides read TGCAGCGTTCCGCCAGGGGATTCCTTTGGCTACACCTTC. It is translated as CSVPPGDSFGYTF. The rearrangement joins TRBV29-1 to TRBJ1-2; TRBD1 might be the D (6 bases). The germline V gene has CDR1 SQVTM and CDR2 ANQGSEA. With 5 bases removed from V and 7 bases from J, the gap between germline ends came to 17 bases. The CDR3 spans 13 residues.

The chain employs TRBV4-3 and TRBJ2-3; the D gene is possibly TRBD1 (6 bases). V gave up 3 bases and J gave up 8 bases, with 12 bases separating them. Per the germline V gene, CDR1 is LGHNA and CDR2 is YSLEER. The CDR3 length is 13 residues. The CDR3, as DNA: TGCGCCAGCAGCCATCGTCTACAGGGTACGCAGTATTTT. This encodes CASSHRLQGTQYF.

V and J are TRBV5-6 and TRBJ2-7, with no clear D. The CDR3 contains 11 residues. Trimming left V 5 bases short and J 0 bases short, with 3 bases between. Per the germline V gene, CDR1 is SGHDT and CDR2 is YYEEEE. DNA for the CDR3: TGTGCCAGCAGTTCCTCCTACGAGCAGTACTTC. This gives the protein CASSSSYEQYF.

In its sample, this clone was seen once. CDR3 region: CASSQSGGAYEQYF. CDR3 DNA sequence: TGCGCCAGCAGCCAGAGCGGGGGGGCCTACGAGCAGTACTTC. This chain uses TRBV4-1 with TRBJ2-7; 10 bases agree with TRBD2. CDR1 MGHRA and CDR2 YSYEKL come from the germline V gene. The V gene end was trimmed by 3 bases and the J gene end by 2 bases; junction bases not matched to a gene: 1. This CDR3 is 14 amino acids long.

The CDR3 spells CASSFGGETQYF. The CDR3 DNA reads as TGTGCCAGCAGCTTCGGGGGGGAGACCCAGTACTTC. The V and J genes are TRBV11-2 and TRBJ2-5; the match to TRBD2 covers 7 bases. Germline CDR1 reads SGHAT; CDR2 reads FQNNGV. Trimming at V came to 3 bases and at J to 5 bases, leaving 0 bases not matched to a gene. This CDR3 has 12 residues.